A single sample gave rise to the 12 T cell receptor beta chains below, sequenced in a study of cytomegalovirus exposure and HLA in healthy donors (dated by TCRdb to the late 2010s). Receptor amplification or capture employed the immunoSEQ multiplex PCR assay. A mixture of 60 forward primers for TCR Vbeta segments and 13 reverse primers for TCR Jbeta segments was used in the multiplex PCR. This immuneACCESS table, as held by TCRdb, lists in-frame sequences with V and J called but not all clones. Of the missing ones, under half trace to an unresolved V gene in checked studies; the others have no known cause. The sample data list about 200,000 clones, and about four fifths of these were observed just once. About 0.37% of the sample goes to the ten largest clones. Sequencing was performed on PBMCs. These receptor sequences come from a male donor in good health and CMV-seropositive.

The V gene is TRBV12-5, the J gene TRBJ2-7; D is perhaps TRBD2 (6 bases). This CDR3 is 15 amino acids long. V was trimmed by 1 base and J by 3 bases, leaving 13 bases between them. Germline V gives CDR1 LGHNT, CDR2 FRNRAP. CDR3 DNA: TGTGCTAGTGGTTTGGGCCGGGACTTAATCTACGAGCAGTACTTC. Its protein is CASGLGRDLIYEQYF.

The sample holds a few counts of this clone. The V and J genes are TRBV5-1 and TRBJ1-5; D ambiguous. CDR1 is SGHRS and CDR2 is YFSETQ in the germline V gene. CDR3 length: 14 residues. Trimming shortened V by 0 bases and J by 0 bases, and 4 bases separated the two germline ends. The CDR3 DNA reads as TGCGCCAGCAGCTTGGACAATAGCAATCAGCCCCAGCATTTT. Protein sequence: CASSLDNSNQPQHF.

This clone has just a few counts. The chain links TRBV6-1 to TRBJ2-7; 8 bases line up with TRBD1. V lost 6 bases, J lost 3 bases, and 1 base stayed unmatched. The CDR3 has 12 amino acids. The germline gives CDR1 MNHNS, CDR2 SASEGT. The CDR3 region is CASRDRVYEQYF. DNA of the CDR3: TGTGCCAGCAGGGACAGGGTCTACGAGCAGTACTTC.

This clone was observed once. V and J are TRBV10-3 and TRBJ2-7; 9 bases are a match to TRBD1. The CDR3 is 13 residues long. The V segment lost 11 bases and the J segment 0 bases; nucleotides outside the gene matches: 5. CDR1 ENHRY and CDR2 SYGVKD come from the germline V gene. CDR3 in DNA: TGTGCCCTACAGGGGGCCAACTCCTACGAGCAGTACTTC. Encoded protein: CALQGANSYEQYF.

The chain employs TRBV6-6 and TRBJ2-5; 9 bases are shared with TRBD1. This CDR3 comprises 15 residues. V trimming: 4 bases; J trimming: 1 base; junction bases outside the gene matches: 4. Germline V gene data show CDR1 as MNHNY and CDR2 as SVGAGI (reference sequence). CDR3 nucleotides: TGTGCCAGCAGTTCCTCACAGGGGGCCCAAGAGACCCAGTACTTC. Protein sequence: CASSSSQGAQETQYF.

This clone was seen once. In DNA, the CDR3 is TGTGCCAGTAGAAGACTAGCGGGGGGAGAGACCCAGTACTTC. It yields the protein CASRRLAGGETQYF. The V and J genes are TRBV19 and TRBJ2-5, with 13 bases fitting TRBD2. Germline loops: CDR1 LNHDA, CDR2 SQIVND (reference sequence). CDR3 size: 14 residues. J lost 4 bases, V lost 6 bases, and 2 bases had no gene match.

In this sample, this clone turned up a few times. The V and J genes are TRBV10-3 and TRBJ2-7, with 9 nucleotides matching TRBD1. This CDR3 contains 14 residues. The germline CDR1 and CDR2 sequences are ENHRY and SYGVKD. Trimming cost V 5 bases and J 6 bases; bases outside gene matches: 8. The CDR3 here is CAISPGQGRSEQYF. The DNA for the CDR3 is TGTGCCATCAGTCCGGGACAGGGACGCTCCGAGCAGTACTTC.

This clone appeared a few times. J is TRBJ2-7 and V is TRBV4-3, with TRBD1 matching over 8 bases. The CDR3 has 16 residues. After removal of 3 bases from V and 1 base from J, the junction contained 8 bases not matched to a gene. The germline gives CDR1 LGHNA, CDR2 YSLEER. The CDR3 loop is CASSQERQGLSYEQYF. The CDR3 region has the DNA TGCGCCAGCAGCCAGGAGAGACAGGGGTTGTCCTACGAGCAGTACTTC.

The genes are TRBV11-2 and TRBJ2-2, with D maybe TRBD1 (8 bases). The CDR3 runs 16 residues. CDR1 is SGHAT, CDR2 FQNNGV, per germline. V dropped 6 bases and J dropped 5 bases, with 19 bases sitting between them. In DNA, the CDR3 is TGTGCCAGCAGACCTACAGGGGGAGGGGGGACCGGGGAGCTGTTTTTT. This codes for CASRPTGGGGTGELFF.

This clone was recorded a few times. The V gene is TRBV7-9, the J gene TRBJ2-7; unclear D gene. The V gene lost 1 base and the J gene lost 5 bases, with 12 bases spanning the gap. Germline V gene data show CDR1 as SEHNR and CDR2 as FQNEAQ (reference sequence). The CDR3 extends over 14 amino acids. CDR3 nucleotide sequence: TGTGCCAGCAGCTTAGAGCTGGTCGCGGACGAGCAGTACTTC. Its protein product is CASSLELVADEQYF.

The chain joins TRBV11-3 to TRBJ2-7; 7 bases agree with TRBD2. The CDR3 contains 16 residues. Trimming removed 1 base from V and 7 bases from J; junction bases left unmatched: 13. Germline assignment: CDR1 SGHNT and CDR2 YENEEA. The CDR3 region is CASSLGYGGGPEEQYF. The CDR3 bases are TGTGCCAGCAGCTTAGGGTATGGGGGAGGGCCGGAGGAGCAGTACTTC.

This chain joins TRBV7-2 and TRBJ1-6; 9 nucleotides align to TRBD1. The germline V gene encodes CDR1 SGHTA and CDR2 FQGNSA. The CDR3 loop spans 16 amino acids. The trim removed 2 bases at V and 8 bases at J, leaving 7 bases unmatched. CDR3 in amino acids: CASSLSPGQGDSPLHF. As DNA, the CDR3 is TGTGCCAGCAGCTTAAGTCCGGGACAGGGAGATTCACCCCTCCACTTT.